The 10 T cell receptor beta chains below come from one sample, sequenced in a study of T-cell memory formation after mild COVID-19. TCRdb recomputed calls from the 5' RACE reads with MiXCR, one row per CDR3 protein. The table has about 350,000 distinct CDR3 sequences, approximately 13% seen once. Sequences were obtained from PBMCs or a T cell subset sorted from them (not recorded which). The receptors shown here come from a man aged 18 to 29 who had mild COVID-19 (a few samples of this study predate the infection). Cell type and time point are not known.

This clonotype turned up a few times. The genes are TRBV12-3 or TRBV12-4 and TRBJ1-5; D is uncertain. V lost 5 bases and J 4 bases, leaving 9 bases between the germline ends. CDR3 size: 13 residues. The CDR3 protein is CASSVGRNQPQHF. CDR3 bases: TGTGCCAGCAGTGTCGGGAGAAATCAGCCCCAGCATTTT.

CDR3 sequence (DNA): TGCGCCAGCCAGCGGGGGGCTGGTGACGAGCAGTACTTC. Protein sequence: CASQRGAGDEQYF. V usage is TRBV5-1 and J usage is TRBJ2-7, with 9 positions matching TRBD2. With 7 bases clipped from V and 5 bases from J, the junction kept 7 bases outside the gene matches. CDR1 SGHRS and CDR2 YFSETQ come from the germline V gene. This CDR3 contains 13 residues. Full variable domain (outside the CDR3, taken from reference TRBV5-1 and TRBJ2-7): KAGVTQTPRYLIKTRGQQVTLSCSPISGHRSVSWYQQTPGQGLQFLFEYFSETQRNKGNFPGRFSGRQFSNSRSEMNVSTLELGDSALYLCASQRGAGDEQYFGPGTRLTVT.

This clonotype was counted a few times. The chain recombines TRBV7-9 with TRBJ1-2, with D hard to call. V was trimmed by 2 bases and J by 1 base, leaving 11 bases between them. The CDR3 extends over 15 amino acids. Germline assignment: CDR1 SEHNR and CDR2 FQNEAQ (reference sequence). The DNA for the CDR3 is TGTGCCAGCAGCTTACCTGTGGTGCGTAACTATGGCTACACCTTC. It specifies CASSLPVVRNYGYTF.

At least ten counts were recorded for this clonotype. The rearrangement links TRBV28 to TRBJ1-5; 7 positions match TRBD1. CDR1 and CDR2 from the germline V gene are MDHEN and SYDVKM. The CDR3 has 16 amino acids. After removal of 6 bases from V and 4 bases from J, the junction contained 12 bases not matched to a gene. Here the CDR3 reads CASRIFRDSSNQPQHF. In DNA form, the CDR3 reads TGTGCCAGCAGGATATTCCGGGACAGCTCTAATCAGCCCCAGCATTTT. The variable domain in full, completed from reference TRBV28 and TRBJ1-5, reads DVKVTQSSRYLVKRTGEKVFLECVQDMDHENMFWYRQDPGLGLRLIYFSYDVKMKEKGDIPEGYSVSREKKERFSLILESASTNQTSMYLCASRIFRDSSNQPQHFGDGTRLSIL.

A few counts support this clonotype. The chain carries TRBV9 and TRBJ2-1, with no clear D. The CDR3 loop spans 12 amino acids. Germline loops: CDR1 SGDLS, CDR2 YYNGEE. Trimming pared 3 bases from V and 2 bases from J, leaving 3 bases between. CDR3 residues: CASSAPYNEQFF. The CDR3 region has the DNA TGTGCCAGCAGCGCTCCCTACAATGAGCAGTTCTTC.

The chain uses TRBV7-9 and TRBJ1-4; D gene unclear. The CDR3 totals 13 residues. Germline V gives CDR1 SEHNR, CDR2 FQNEAQ (reference sequence). V lost 3 bases, J lost 5 bases, and 7 bases lay in between. Here the CDR3 DNA reads TGTGCCAGCAGCTTTGGAGAGAATGAAAAACTGTTTTTT. Protein sequence: CASSFGENEKLFF.

This clonotype was detected a few times. The chain combines TRBV4-1 with TRBJ1-1; 7 bases agree with TRBD1. J was trimmed by 5 bases and V by 0 bases; bases with no gene match: 6. The CDR3 runs 15 residues. Germline values: CDR1 MGHRA, CDR2 YSYEKL. The CDR3: CASSQEVSRGTEAFF. CDR3 bases: TGCGCCAGCAGCCAAGAGGTCTCCAGGGGGACTGAAGCTTTCTTT.

The V and J genes are TRBV7-6 and TRBJ1-2, with D possibly matching TRBD1 (6 bases). This CDR3 has 14 residues. The ends were cut back, 3 bases at V and 4 bases at J, with 12 bases in the middle. The germline V gene has CDR1 SGHVS and CDR2 FNYEAQ. The CDR3 sequence: CASSLEGGIYGYTF. The CDR3 DNA is TGTGCCAGCAGCTTGGAGGGGGGGATCTATGGCTACACCTTC.

For the CDR3, the DNA is TGTGCCTGGAGTGTAGGGGGACCTGAAGCTTTCTTT. This gives the protein CAWSVGGPEAFF. The chain uses TRBV30 and TRBJ1-1, with D maybe TRBD1 (6 bases). This CDR3 contains 12 residues. V was clipped by 0 bases and J by 6 bases, with 8 bases between them. Germline-derived CDR1 and CDR2 are GTSNPN and SVGIG (reference sequence).

This clonotype was counted between two and nine times. The V call is TRBV12-3 or TRBV12-4, the J call TRBJ1-6, with TRBD1 matching over 7 bases. J lost 6 bases, V lost 7 bases, and 12 bases had no gene match. The length of the CDR3 is 16 residues. The CDR3 reads CASTMTGPPSNSPLHF. The CDR3 DNA is TGTGCCAGCACCATGACAGGGCCACCTTCTAATTCACCCCTCCACTTT.